This TCR beta chain was obtained from a study of T cell responses to AZD1222 COVID-19 vaccine. Study findings and constraints: It was only after the peak T cell response that any repertoires were sampled. Among the donors, most were white British and more were female, and clonal diversity was possibly underestimated. Two AZD1222 doses significantly raised spike-specific TCR breadth and depth over controls.

Produced via immunoSEQ multiplex PCR; TCRdb's table is partial and in-frame only. This sample carries roughly 72,000 clones, approximately 90% of them seen once, and the ten largest clones take 9% to 10%. As for this clone: Its antigen is currently unknown.

The germline gives CDR1 MDHEN, CDR2 SYDVKM. CDR3 length: 12 residues. V was shortened by 4 bases and J by 8 bases, with 11 bases between the two germline ends. Specimen: peripheral blood, collected 28 days after the second dose of the MenACWY control vaccine. This receptor was taken from an adult who received the MenACWY meningococcal vaccine as a control. The V and J genes are TRBV28 and TRBJ1-2, with D possibly being TRBD1 (5 bases). This CDR3 reads CASSWGSEGYTF. CDR3 nucleotides: TGTGCCAGCAGTTGGGGCTCCGAAGGCTACACCTTC.